Reported below is one T cell receptor (beta chain). The antigen is unknown. V lost 7 bases and J 10 bases, leaving 23 bases between the germline ends. This CDR3 is 14 amino acids long. The germline gives CDR1 SQVTM, CDR2 ANQGSEA. The source of the sample is a study of lymphopenia after photon versus proton radiotherapy. Produced via immunoSEQ multiplex PCR; TCRdb's table is partial and in-frame only. The sample shows 150,000 to 200,000 clones, roughly nine tenths of them seen only once. Whole-study findings and limits: Oligoclonal CD8+ Temra expansion after nadir drove photon patients' diversity drop.

This TCR came from a man in his fifties or sixties with gastric cancer. The source material was peripheral blood, sampled from a patient treated with photon-based radiotherapy. The V and J genes are TRBV29-1 and TRBJ2-1; D perhaps matches TRBD2 (6 bases). CDR3 sequence reads: CSAKRRALSDEQFF. CDR3 nucleotides: TGCAGCGCCAAGAGGAGGGCCTTATCGGACGAGCAGTTCTTC.